Below, 28 T cell receptor beta chains from the same sample are listed, as sequenced in a study of T cell responses to AZD1222 COVID-19 vaccine. TCRdb's table, derived via immunoSEQ multiplex PCR, lists solely in-frame clones and lacks some. This table has roughly 120,000 clones, around 84% appearing once. The material sequenced was peripheral blood, taken 28 days after the second AZD1222 dose. Receptors were obtained from an adult who received the AZD1222 COVID-19 vaccine.

With regard to this clone: The conserved final phenylalanine or tryptophan is absent from the CDR3, which likely points to a read error. It is unclear where the CDR3 begins or ends on the DNA, so no DNA is shown, and the CDR3 is as TCRdb lists it. J is TRBJ2-7 and V is TRBV28; TRBD1, the D gene given by the table, was not confirmed from the DNA. Counting both end residues, the CDR3 totals 13 amino acids. Per the germline V gene, CDR1 is MDHEN and CDR2 is SYDVKM. CDR3 region: CASSLLGQHLLFG.

The genes are TRBV19 and TRBJ2-3; no definite D call. The V gene's germline CDR1 is LNHDA and CDR2 SQIVND (reference sequence). V lost 5 bases, J lost 3 bases, and 9 bases lay in between. The CDR3 sequence is 13 residues long. The CDR3 DNA sequence: TGTGCCAGTAGTCCTTATAGAACAGATACGCAGTATTTT. This translates into CASSPYRTDTQYF.

This chain links TRBV28 with TRBJ2-7; 12 nucleotides match TRBD2. J gave up 0 bases and V 5 bases, and 5 bases lay outside the gene matches. The CDR3 has 16 residues. The germline CDR1 and CDR2 sequences are MDHEN and SYDVKM. The CDR3 nucleotides read TGTGCCAGCAGTATATTGGGACTAGCGGGCTCCTACGAGCAGTACTTC. This gives the protein CASSILGLAGSYEQYF.

For the CDR3, the DNA is TGCGCCAGCAGCTTGGGAGGGGACAGAGAGACCCAGTACTTC. Its translation: CASSLGGDRETQYF. The chain carries TRBV5-1 and TRBJ2-5, with 7 bases matching TRBD1. There are 14 residues in the CDR3. From germline, CDR1 is SGHRS and CDR2 YFSETQ. V lost 0 bases to trimming and J lost 4 bases; unmatched junction nucleotides: 3.

The chain carries TRBV3-1 (or the pseudogene TRBV3-2) and TRBJ1-1; D not certain. The germline gives CDR1 LGHDT, CDR2 YNNKEL (reference sequence). The V end lost 2 bases, the J end lost 1 base, and 11 bases lay between the germline ends. The CDR3 extends over 15 amino acids. CDR3 protein: CASSQFRFKNTEAFF. CDR3 nucleotide sequence: TGTGCCAGCAGCCAATTCCGGTTCAAGAACACTGAAGCTTTCTTT.

The rearrangement uses TRBV6-1 and TRBJ1-1; D is unclear. There are 11 residues in the CDR3. CDR1 is MNHNS and CDR2 is SASEGT in the germline V gene. Trimming took 6 bases from V and 0 from J, leaving 2 bases between them. The CDR3 bases are TGTGCCAGCAGCGTGAACACTGAAGCTTTCTTT. Residues: CASSVNTEAFF.

The chain joins TRBV5-1 to TRBJ2-1; D possibly uses TRBD1 or TRBD2 (6 bases each). The germline V and J ends were trimmed by 3 bases and 1 base, with 14 bases remaining between them. The CDR3 extends over 16 amino acids. Germline assignment: CDR1 SGHRS and CDR2 YFSETQ. The CDR3 sequence is CASSSGGSLSYNEQFF. In DNA form, the CDR3 reads TGCGCCAGCAGCTCCGGGGGCTCCCTATCCTACAATGAGCAGTTCTTC.

The chain recombines TRBV11-2 with TRBJ2-5; a weak D match, TRBD2 (6 bases). V shed 1 base and J shed 2 bases, with 8 bases lying between them. Germline CDR1 SGHAT, CDR2 FQNNGV. The CDR3 extends over 14 amino acids. This chain's CDR3 is CASSLGTNQETQYF. The CDR3 DNA reads TGTGCCAGCAGCTTAGGGACTAATCAAGAGACCCAGTACTTC.

This rearrangement joins TRBV5-4 to TRBJ1-1; unclear D gene. The V gene lost 0 bases and the J gene lost 0 bases, with 6 bases spanning the gap. Germline CDR1 and CDR2: SGHNT and YYREEE (reference sequence). The CDR3 runs to 14 residues. The CDR3 reads CASSLDQLNTEAFF. The CDR3 DNA follows: TGTGCCAGCAGCTTGGACCAGCTGAACACTGAAGCTTTCTTT.

The gene calls are TRBV29-1 and TRBJ1-5, with D possibly matching TRBD1 (5 bases). Germline CDR1 SQVTM, CDR2 ANQGSEA. Trimming took off 4 bases at V and 9 bases at J, with 13 bases between the two ends. This CDR3 has 12 residues. The CDR3: CSVARVGGPQHF. The CDR3 nucleotides are TGCAGCGTTGCCAGGGTCGGTGGGCCCCAGCATTTT.

The chain uses TRBV6-5 and TRBJ1-4; 8 positions agree with TRBD1. The ends lost 2 bases at V and 8 bases at J; junction bases unmatched: 7. CDR3 size: 15 residues. Germline CDR1 MNHEY, CDR2 SVGAGI. This CDR3 reads CASSYTGQAEEKLFF. The CDR3, as DNA: TGTGCCAGCAGTTACACGGGACAGGCGGAAGAAAAACTGTTTTTT.

V gene TRBV6-1 combines with J gene TRBJ1-6, with 8 bases identical to TRBD1. This CDR3 is 12 amino acids long. Trimming took 1 base from V and 14 from J; bases not matched to a gene: 1. The germline V gene encodes CDR1 MNHNS and CDR2 SASEGT. The CDR3 reads CASSEDRGALHF. The CDR3 DNA reads as TGTGCCAGCAGTGAAGACAGGGGGGCCCTCCACTTT.

In regard to this clone: Different DNA sequences within this sample yield the same CDR3. The genes are TRBV5-5 and TRBJ2-7; the match to TRBD1 covers 7 bases. The CDR3 is 15 amino acids. V was pared by 0 bases and J by 0 bases, with 3 bases of the junction left unmatched. In germline, CDR1 is SGHKS, CDR2 YYEKEE (reference sequence). The CDR3 nucleotides are TGTGCCAGCAGCTTGGTACCAGGGGGCTCCTACGAGCAGTACTTC. Protein sequence: CASSLVPGGSYEQYF.

The rearrangement uses TRBV5-5 and TRBJ2-2, with 14 bases matching TRBD2. Germline values: CDR1 SGHKS, CDR2 YYEKEE (reference sequence). The CDR3 runs 16 residues. The V segment lost 4 bases and the J segment 5 bases; nucleotides outside the gene matches: 4. The CDR3 is CASSAGTSGRTGELFF. The CDR3 DNA reads as TGTGCCAGCAGCGCTGGGACTAGCGGGAGAACCGGGGAGCTGTTTTTT.

The V gene is TRBV5-1, the J gene TRBJ1-6; D is perhaps TRBD1 (5 bases). V shed 5 bases and J shed 5 bases, with 17 bases lying between them. CDR1 and CDR2 (germline): SGHRS, YFSETQ. The CDR3 consists of 16 residues. DNA for the CDR3: TGCGCCAGCAGGTTGATGGGGGGACGGGATAATTCACCCCTCCACTTT. As protein: CASRLMGGRDNSPLHF.

The chain uses TRBV18 and TRBJ2-1; D gene unclear. This CDR3 has 14 residues. Germline CDR1 KGHSH, CDR2 LQKENI. Trimming pared 4 bases from V and 8 bases from J, leaving 15 bases between. In DNA, the CDR3 is TGTGCCAGCTCACAAACAAGGCCCAGCTATGAGCAGTTCTTC. Amino acid sequence: CASSQTRPSYEQFF.

Concerning this clone: This sample includes further DNA sequences coding for the same CDR3. The chain uses TRBV5-1 and TRBJ1-1; TRBD1 is a possible D gene (5 bases). Germline V lookup: CDR1 SGHRS, CDR2 YFSETQ. This CDR3 has 15 amino acids. V lost 0 bases and J 1 base, leaving 10 bases between the germline ends. CDR3 in DNA: TGCGCCAGCAGCTTGGCGAGGCAGGGGAACACTGAAGCTTTCTTT. It yields the protein CASSLARQGNTEAFF.

J is TRBJ1-3 and V is TRBV4-3; no clear D. This CDR3 is built from 16 residues. Trimming took off 1 base at V and 3 bases at J, with 13 bases between the two ends. Germline V gene sequence: CDR1 LGHNA, CDR2 YSLEER. The CDR3 DNA follows: TGCGCCAGCAGCCAAGTTGTCGCAGCCGGTGGAAACACCATATATTTT. Amino acids: CASSQVVAAGGNTIYF.

This sequence joins TRBV29-1 and TRBJ1-5; D is unresolved. Germline CDR1 and CDR2: SQVTM and ANQGSEA. The length of the CDR3 is 13 residues. Trimming pared 4 bases from V and 4 bases from J, leaving 11 bases between. DNA for the CDR3: TGCAGCGTTGGGGTCAGTCTGAATCAGCCCCAGCATTTT. Translating it yields CSVGVSLNQPQHF.

The CDR3 nucleotides are TGTGCCAGCAGCGTGCAGGATACCGAGCAGTACTTC. Translation: CASSVQDTEQYF. The V gene is TRBV9, the J gene TRBJ2-7; D unresolved. Looked up from germline, CDR1 is SGDLS and CDR2 is YYNGEE. The V end lost 2 bases, the J end lost 6 bases, and 9 bases lay between the germline ends. The CDR3 is 12 amino acids.

The gene calls are TRBV11-3 and TRBJ2-5; D call uncertain. Germline assignment: CDR1 SGHNT and CDR2 YENEEA. V gave up 3 bases and J gave up 5 bases, with 16 bases separating them. The CDR3 has 15 amino acids. CDR3 amino acids: CASSLGSSFWETQYF. As DNA, the CDR3 is TGTGCCAGCAGCTTGGGTAGCTCCTTCTGGGAGACCCAGTACTTC.

This chain links TRBV27 with TRBJ2-5, with 7 bases that match TRBD2. Germline loops: CDR1 MNHEY, CDR2 SMNVEV (reference sequence). The CDR3 is 16 amino acids. V lost 3 bases and J lost 4; bases outside the gene matches: 11. The CDR3 DNA follows: TGTGCCAGCAGTTTTATAGGAGGGAGGGTGGGAGAGACCCAGTACTTC. It translates to CASSFIGGRVGETQYF.

V usage is TRBV9 and J usage is TRBJ1-1, with 7 bases matching TRBD1. The junction had 7 bases not matched to a gene; V was cut back by 1 base and J by 13 bases. CDR1 and CDR2 (germline): SGDLS, YYNGEE. The CDR3 totals 12 residues. CDR3 amino acids: CASSVRGRQVFF. CDR3 bases: TGTGCCAGCAGCGTAAGGGGGCGGCAGGTTTTCTTT.

The rearrangement joins TRBV27 to TRBJ2-2, with TRBD1 matching over 7 bases. The CDR3 sequence is 17 residues long. The V gene end was trimmed by 6 bases and the J gene end by 1 base; junction bases not matched to a gene: 11. Per germline, CDR1 MNHEY and CDR2 SMNVEV (reference sequence). The CDR3 reads CASSPITGTVNTGELFF. The CDR3, as DNA: TGTGCCAGCAGCCCCATCACCGGGACAGTGAACACCGGGGAGCTGTTTTTT.

This rearrangement joins TRBV14 to TRBJ1-2; the match to TRBD1 covers 7 bases. The J segment lost 4 bases and the V segment lost 4 bases, leaving 6 bases of the junction unmatched. The CDR3 is made up of 14 amino acids. Germline CDR1 SGHDN, CDR2 FVKESK. In nucleotides, the CDR3 is TGTGCCAGCAGCCCGACAGGGAGCTCCTATGGCTACACCTTC. This sequence encodes CASSPTGSSYGYTF.

The chain recombines TRBV19 with TRBJ2-5; tentatively, D is TRBD2 (5 bases). V was trimmed by 3 bases and J by 5 bases, leaving 19 bases between them. This CDR3 has 16 amino acids. Germline CDR1 LNHDA, CDR2 SQIVND (reference sequence). CDR3: CASSIFAGIRRETQYF. The CDR3 coding sequence is TGTGCCAGTAGTATCTTCGCCGGAATTAGGAGGGAGACCCAGTACTTC.

The chain employs TRBV19 and TRBJ1-5; 7 positions match TRBD1. Looked up from germline, CDR1 is LNHDA and CDR2 is SQIVND (reference sequence). J gave up 6 bases and V 6 bases, and 14 bases lay outside the gene matches. This CDR3 is built from 16 residues. The CDR3 sequence: CASRPGGYGFGQPQHF. The CDR3 region has the DNA TGTGCCAGTAGGCCAGGGGGTTATGGATTCGGTCAGCCCCAGCATTTT.

This rearrangement joins TRBV7-9 to TRBJ1-1, with TRBD1 as a possible D gene (5 bases). Germline CDR1 and CDR2: SEHNR and FQNEAQ (reference sequence). Trimming pared 4 bases from V and 4 bases from J, leaving 13 bases between. The CDR3 loop spans 14 amino acids. The CDR3 loop reads CASSSVGGSTEAFF. Written as DNA, the CDR3 is TGTGCCAGCAGCTCAGTTGGGGGAAGCACTGAAGCTTTCTTT.